These 22 T cell receptor beta chains originate from one sample sequenced in a study of identical twins (dated by TCRdb to the mid-2010s). Libraries were built with 5' RACE. Instrument on record: Illumina HiSeq 2000. Clones were called with MiXCR by TCRdb after fastp trimmed the public reads at Q25, and only in-frame beta chains were retained. When rows share a CDR3 protein, they turn into one entry using the most common DNA and genes. Within this sample are approximately 1.8 million distinct CDR3 sequences, with about 32% of them counted one time only. The top ten clones comprise about 0.27% of the sample. Material for sequencing was cord blood. These receptors came from a newborn girl in good health.

This clonotype has only a few counts. The gene calls are TRBV20-1 and TRBJ1-1; the D is unclear. The V gene lost 1 base and the J gene lost 2 bases, with 11 bases spanning the gap. The CDR3 covers 14 residues. Germline V CDR1 and CDR2: DFQATT, SNEGSKA (reference sequence). CDR3 sequence reads: CSARASGLNTEAFF. The CDR3 coding sequence is TGCAGTGCTAGAGCCAGTGGTCTAAACACTGAAGCTTTCTTT.

The V and J genes are TRBV2 and TRBJ1-5; D is unclear. This CDR3 has 15 residues. Germline values: CDR1 SNHLY, CDR2 FYNNEI. V lost 2 bases and J 0 bases, leaving 8 bases between the germline ends. The CDR3 sequence: CASSETPYSNQPQHF. The CDR3 bases are TGTGCCAGCAGTGAAACCCCATATAGCAATCAGCCCCAGCATTTT.

This rearrangement joins TRBV7-2 to TRBJ2-1; 8 bases fit TRBD2. The J call may be mistaken, given a closer DNA end match to TRBJ2-7. The CDR3 contains 15 residues. Germline CDR1 is SGHTA and CDR2 is FQGNSA. CDR3 region: CASSLDVGLAYEQYF. The CDR3 bases are TGTGCCAGCAGCTTAGATGTGGGACTAGCCTACGAGCAGTACTTC.

The sample holds a few counts of this clonotype. The rearrangement uses TRBV4-1 and TRBJ1-5; D not certain. The ends were cut back, 4 bases at V and 1 base at J, with 14 bases in the middle. The CDR3 consists of 16 residues. Germline loops: CDR1 MGHRA, CDR2 YSYEKL. CDR3 in DNA: TGCGCCAGCAGCCCCATTGCCGGTCCGAGCAATCAGCCCCAGCATTTT. Translation gives CASSPIAGPSNQPQHF.

This clonotype has more than one count but fewer than ten. DNA of the CDR3: TGCAGTGCTCCCTCGGCGGGGTATTTCACAGATACGCAGTATTTT. This codes for CSAPSAGYFTDTQYF. The V call is TRBV20-1, the J call TRBJ2-3, with D possibly matching TRBD2 (6 bases). The V end was cut by 5 bases, the J end by 2 bases, with 17 bases between. The CDR3 is made up of 15 amino acids. CDR1 and CDR2 (germline): DFQATT, SNEGSKA (reference sequence).

V usage is TRBV10-3 and J usage is TRBJ2-3; 9 positions match TRBD2. After removal of 0 bases from V and 2 bases from J, the junction contained 3 bases not matched to a gene. This CDR3 is built from 16 residues. Per germline, CDR1 ENHRY and CDR2 SYGVKD. In DNA, the CDR3 is TGTGCCATCAGTGAGTCGCTAGCGGGGACCACAGATACGCAGTATTTT. Its protein is CAISESLAGTTDTQYF.

The CDR3 spells CSAPDRVKGYTF. DNA for the CDR3: TGCAGTGCCCCGGACAGGGTAAAAGGCTACACCTTC. This chain links TRBV20-1 with TRBJ1-2; 8 bases are shared with TRBD1. The germline V gene encodes CDR1 DFQATT and CDR2 SNEGSKA (reference sequence). V lost 6 bases, J lost 8 bases, and 8 bases stayed unmatched. The CDR3 has 12 amino acids.

This clonotype appeared many times. This chain uses TRBV20-1 with TRBJ2-3; D ambiguous. The V gene's germline CDR1 is DFQATT and CDR2 SNEGSKA (reference sequence). The CDR3 runs 15 residues. Trimming left V 0 bases short and J 1 base short, with 11 bases between. CDR3 nucleotide sequence: TGCAGTGCTAGAGATTTTCACATCGGCACAGATACGCAGTATTTT. Protein sequence: CSARDFHIGTDTQYF.

CDR3 sequence (DNA): TGTGCCAGCAGGCCAGCGGGGCCCTACAATGAGCAGTTCTTC. This translates into CASRPAGPYNEQFF. This chain connects TRBV27 to TRBJ2-1, with TRBD2 identical over 7 bases. This CDR3 region has 14 residues. Looked up from germline, CDR1 is MNHEY and CDR2 is SMNVEV (reference sequence). Trimming removed 6 bases from V and 2 bases from J; junction bases left unmatched: 4.

The chain has TRBV7-2 and TRBJ1-2; D remains ambiguous. V dropped 3 bases and J dropped 4 bases, with 12 bases sitting between them. Germline V gene sequence: CDR1 SGHTA, CDR2 FQGNSA. This CDR3 is built from 14 residues. CDR3 in amino acids: CASSFSSAGYGYTF. The CDR3 DNA reads TGTGCCAGCAGCTTTTCTTCAGCTGGCTATGGCTACACCTTC.

V usage is TRBV10-3 and J usage is TRBJ1-5, with D maybe TRBD1 (5 bases). The CDR3 consists of 16 residues. V was trimmed by 11 bases and J by 0 bases, leaving 20 bases between them. CDR1 is ENHRY, CDR2 SYGVKD, per germline. CDR3 sequence: CAAGTGRPYSNQPQHF. CDR3 in DNA: TGTGCCGCGGGGACGGGACGGCCTTATAGCAATCAGCCCCAGCATTTT.

The chain couples TRBV20-1 to TRBJ1-2; no definite D call. The length of the CDR3 is 11 residues. Germline V gives CDR1 DFQATT, CDR2 SNEGSKA (reference sequence). V gave up 0 bases and J gave up 8 bases, with 7 bases separating them. CDR3 protein: CSARDRAGYTF. CDR3 bases: TGCAGTGCTAGAGATCGCGCGGGCTACACCTTC.

The genes are TRBV20-1 and TRBJ2-4; D gene unclear. The CDR3 length is 16 residues. With 0 bases removed from V and 2 bases from J, the gap between germline ends came to 14 bases. Germline CDR1 reads DFQATT; CDR2 reads SNEGSKA (reference sequence). CDR3 loop: CSARDPRVQTKNIQYF. CDR3 nucleotides: TGCAGTGCTAGAGACCCTAGGGTTCAGACCAAAAACATTCAGTACTTC.

This clonotype was detected many times. An end of the junction does not agree with germline; a read error may underlie this. The chain carries TRBV4-1 and TRBJ1-5, with D possibly matching TRBD1 (5 bases). This CDR3 has 14 amino acids. The germline V gene encodes CDR1 MGHRA and CDR2 YSYEKL. CDR3 nucleotides: TGTGCCAGCAGCCAAGAAGGGGGCAATCAGCCCCAGCATTTT. Translating gives CASSQEGGNQPQHF.

V usage is TRBV29-1 and J usage is TRBJ1-4; 7 bases are shared with TRBD1. The CDR3 length is 12 residues. Germline-derived CDR1 and CDR2 are SQVTM and ANQGSEA. V lost 5 bases and J lost 3; bases outside the gene matches: 0. The CDR3 reads CSVTGANEKLFF. CDR3 in DNA: TGCAGCGTTACAGGGGCTAATGAAAAACTGTTTTTT.

This chain links TRBV29-1 with TRBJ1-1; D is unclear. V lost 4 bases and J lost 7, with 1 base in between. This CDR3 spans 8 amino acids. CDR1 and CDR2 from the germline V gene are SQVTM and ANQGSEA. CDR3 DNA: TGCAGCGTTGGTGAAGCTTTCTTT. Its translation is CSVGEAFF.

In this sample, this clonotype turned up many times. This chain uses TRBV6-6 with TRBJ2-1; 7 nucleotides align to TRBD2. The CDR3 sequence is 12 residues long. Per the germline V gene, CDR1 is MNHNY and CDR2 is SVGAGI (reference sequence). J was trimmed by 6 bases and V by 6 bases; bases with no gene match: 2. For the CDR3, the DNA is TGTGCCAGCAGCTGGACTAGCAATGAGCAGTTCTTC. This gives the protein CASSWTSNEQFF.

The V gene is TRBV3-1, the J gene TRBJ2-7, with TRBD2 matching 9 bases. The end of the DNA aligns better with TRBJ2-5, so the J call may be wrong. The germline V gene has CDR1 LGHDT and CDR2 YNNKEL (reference sequence). The CDR3 has 16 amino acids. CDR3 in amino acids: CASSQGPLAGGETQYF. The DNA for the CDR3 is TGTGCCAGCAGCCAAGGCCCACTAGCGGGTGGCGAGACCCAGTACTTC.

J is TRBJ2-1 and V is TRBV13, with 8 bases aligning to TRBD1. The CDR3 covers 16 residues. From germline, CDR1 is PRHDT and CDR2 FYEKMQ (reference sequence). Germline trimming cut 5 bases from V and 4 bases from J; bases unmatched to any gene: 10. CDR3 DNA: TGTGCCAGCAGCAATTCCGGGACAGGAATATACAATGAGCAGTTCTTC. Translated, it gives CASSNSGTGIYNEQFF. Supplemented by reference TRBV13 and TRBJ2-1, the full variable domain reads AAGVIQSPRHLIKEKRETATLKCYPIPRHDTVYWYQQGPGQDPQFLISFYEKMQSDKGSIPDRFSAQQFSDYHSELNMSSLELGDSALYFCASSNSGTGIYNEQFFGPGTRLTVL.

The chain combines TRBV4-2 with TRBJ2-1; 9 bases match TRBD2. V lost 3 bases and J lost 6; bases outside the gene matches: 12. The CDR3 spans 17 residues. Germline CDR1 LGHNA, CDR2 YNFKEQ. The CDR3 is CASSHGTGGGALNEQFF. The DNA for the CDR3 is TGTGCCAGCAGCCATGGTACGGGCGGGGGGGCCCTCAATGAGCAGTTCTTC.

The chain is built from TRBV6-1 and TRBJ1-2; D is uncertain. Trimming removed 7 bases at V and 2 bases at J, with 5 bases between. Germline CDR1 reads MNHNS; CDR2 reads SASEGT. The CDR3 is 11 amino acids. CDR3 coding DNA: TGTGCCAGCATTCGGAACTATGGCTACACCTTC. It yields the protein CASIRNYGYTF.

The table lists this clonotype with a few counts. This sequence joins TRBV7-8 and TRBJ1-2; D is ambiguous. Trimming pared 0 bases from V and 0 bases from J, leaving 8 bases between. CDR1 SGHVS and CDR2 FQNEAQ come from the germline V gene. This CDR3 spans 15 amino acids. CDR3 DNA sequence: TGTGCCAGCAGCTTAGCGCGGCAGGCTAACTATGGCTACACCTTC. Translating gives CASSLARQANYGYTF.